Each of the 8 T cell receptor beta chains below was sequenced from the same sample in a study of blood T cell repertoires in COVID-19. The data were produced by immunoSEQ multiplex PCR, yet TCRdb's version contains in-frame clones alone and is incomplete. The sample lists about 140,000 clones; around 81% were seen once. The sequencing input was peripheral blood. Receptors were obtained from a woman aged 55 to 70 with acute or convalescent COVID-19.

The chain is built from TRBV7-9 and TRBJ2-7; 7 bases are shared with TRBD2. The CDR3 runs to 14 residues. Trimming took 2 bases from V and 4 from J; bases not matched to a gene: 5. In germline, CDR1 is SEHNR, CDR2 FQNEAQ (reference sequence). The CDR3 DNA reads TGTGCCAGCAGCTTAAAGGGAGCGGGATACGAGCAGTACTTC. It translates to CASSLKGAGYEQYF.

The rearrangement links TRBV5-1 to TRBJ2-2, with D maybe TRBD1 (6 bases). This CDR3 is 17 amino acids long. The germline V gene has CDR1 SGHRS and CDR2 YFSETQ. The germline V and J ends were trimmed by 1 base and 3 bases, with 16 bases remaining between them. The CDR3 spells CASSLTAQGDHTGELFF. Written as DNA, the CDR3 is TGCGCCAGCAGCTTGACTGCACAGGGTGACCACACCGGGGAGCTGTTTTTT. Looking up the rest from reference TRBV5-1 and TRBJ2-2 gives the full variable domain: KAGVTQTPRYLIKTRGQQVTLSCSPISGHRSVSWYQQTPGQGLQFLFEYFSETQRNKGNFPGRFSGRQFSNSRSEMNVSTLELGDSALYLCASSLTAQGDHTGELFFGEGSRLTVL.

The chain recombines TRBV5-6 with TRBJ1-4; 8 bases match TRBD1. The CDR3 extends over 14 amino acids. From germline, CDR1 is SGHDT and CDR2 YYEEEE. Germline trimming cut 1 base from V and 7 bases from J; bases unmatched to any gene: 3. The CDR3 DNA is TGTGCCAGCAGCTTGCGGGGGACAGGTGAAAAACTGTTTTTT. Its protein is CASSLRGTGEKLFF.

The chain recombines TRBV27 with TRBJ1-6; TRBD1 aligns across 7 bases. Germline CDR1 is MNHEY and CDR2 is SMNVEV (reference sequence). The CDR3 contains 19 residues. J gave up 0 bases and V 5 bases, and 13 bases lay outside the gene matches. The CDR3 spells CASSGWTGTESSYNSPLHF. DNA for the CDR3: TGTGCCAGCAGTGGATGGACAGGAACAGAAAGCTCCTATAATTCACCCCTCCACTTT.

This chain connects TRBV30 to TRBJ1-5, with no clear D. The ends were cut back, 3 bases at V and 7 bases at J, with 10 bases in the middle. The germline V gene encodes CDR1 GTSNPN and CDR2 SVGIG (reference sequence). The CDR3 spans 12 residues. The CDR3 loop is CAWSARGQPQHF. The CDR3 coding sequence is TGTGCCTGGAGCGCCAGAGGACAGCCCCAGCATTTT. The full variable domain, in which reference TRBV30 and TRBJ1-5 provide the parts outside the CDR3, is SQTIHQWPATLVQPVGSPLSLECTVEGTSNPNLYWYRQAAGRGLQLLFYSVGIGQISSEVPQNLSASRPQDRQFILSSKKLLLSDSGFYLCAWSARGQPQHFGDGTRLSIL.

This chain connects TRBV7-3 to TRBJ1-2, with TRBD1 matching over 9 bases. The V segment lost 5 bases and the J segment 7 bases; nucleotides outside the gene matches: 17. Germline-derived CDR1 and CDR2 are SGHTA and FQGTGA. This CDR3 comprises 17 residues. CDR3 region: CASSPGQGLPLLCGYTF. CDR3 in DNA: TGTGCCAGCAGCCCCGGACAGGGGTTGCCCCTACTGTGTGGCTACACCTTC.

The V call is TRBV30, the J call TRBJ2-1, with 10 bases lining up with TRBD2. The germline CDR1 and CDR2 sequences are GTSNPN and SVGIG (reference sequence). This CDR3 is built from 13 residues. The junction had 4 bases not matched to a gene; V was cut back by 2 bases and J by 9 bases. The chain's CDR3 is CAWSPLAGGEQFF. DNA for the CDR3: TGTGCCTGGAGTCCATTAGCGGGAGGTGAGCAGTTCTTC. Supplemented by reference TRBV30 and TRBJ2-1, the full variable domain reads SQTIHQWPATLVQPVGSPLSLECTVEGTSNPNLYWYRQAAGRGLQLLFYSVGIGQISSEVPQNLSASRPQDRQFILSSKKLLLSDSGFYLCAWSPLAGGEQFFGPGTRLTVL.

The V and J genes are TRBV25-1 and TRBJ2-4; tentatively, D is TRBD2 (6 bases). Germline V gives CDR1 MGHDK, CDR2 SYGVNS. CDR3 length equals 15 residues. V gave up 2 bases and J gave up 5 bases, with 13 bases separating them. This chain's CDR3 is CASSEGGTWENIQYF. The CDR3 nucleotides read TGTGCCAGCAGTGAAGGGGGGACTTGGGAAAACATTCAGTACTTC.